A selection of T cell receptor beta chains follows, all from one sample in a study of blood T cells in healthy people across ages. TCRdb reprocessed the 5' RACE reads with MiXCR, giving one entry per CDR3 protein. The sample yields 650,000 to 800,000 distinct CDR3 sequences, 44% seen once. Sequences were obtained from blood. The receptors come from a man aged 55 to 69 in good health. CDR3s include the opening cysteine and the closing phenylalanine or tryptophan. A D gene is named only where the DNA matches it firmly. Not every row has a clone size; where given, it reads once, few, many or a size class.

>TRBJ1-6|.|.|TRBV7-2
CVSSLKSAGGYMNSPLHF
TGTGTCAGCAGCTTAAAGTCGGCGGGAGGATATATGAATTCACCCCTCCACTTT
>TRBJ2-3|TRBD2|.|TRBV6-2/TRBV6-3
CASSPTGRGTDTQYF
TGTGCCAGCAGCCCTACGGGGCGGGGGACAGATACGCAGTATTTT
>TRBJ2-3|.|many|TRBV5-1
CASSLARVADTQYF
TGCGCCAGCAGCTTGGCCCGGGTGGCAGATACGCAGTATTTT
>TRBJ2-7|TRBD1|.|TRBV27
CASQPRTGDSHEQYF
TGTGCCAGCCAACCACGGACAGGGGACTCCCACGAGCAGTACTTC
>TRBJ2-1|TRBD2|once|TRBV10-3
CAISERLAAGGEQFF
TGTGCCATCAGTGAGAGGCTAGCGGCGGGGGGTGAGCAGTTCTTC
>TRBJ1-1|.|.|TRBV20-1
CSAGDGTSNTEAFF
TGCAGTGCAGGGGACGGAACCTCAAACACTGAAGCTTTCTTT
>TRBJ1-1|.|.|TRBV20-1
CSARDFGGMNTEAFF
TGCAGTGCTAGAGATTTCGGGGGGATGAACACTGAAGCTTTCTTT
>TRBJ2-1|TRBD2|.|TRBV5-1
CACSPTSGGNEQFF
TGCGCCTGCAGCCCGACTAGCGGGGGTAATGAGCAGTTCTTC
>TRBJ2-1|TRBD2|.|TRBV3-1
CASSRGLAHNEQFF
TGTGCCAGCAGCCGGGGACTAGCGCACAATGAGCAGTTCTTC
>TRBJ1-5|.|.|TRBV7-2
CASSLVGRAANQPQHF
TGTGCCAGCAGCTTAGTAGGCAGGGCGGCTAATCAGCCCCAGCATTTT
>TRBJ1-4|.|few|TRBV19
CATSRGEKLFF
TGTGCCACGTCAAGAGGAGAAAAACTGTTTTTT
>TRBJ1-6|.|.|TRBV30
CAWKLDRLAANSPLHF
TGTGCCTGGAAACTCGACCGACTTGCCGCCAATTCACCCCTCCACTTT
>TRBJ2-5|TRBD1|few|TRBV11-2
CASSHRTGTETQYF
TGTGCCAGCAGCCATAGGACAGGGACCGAGACCCAGTACTTC
>TRBJ2-1|TRBD2|few|TRBV4-3
CASSQGPSGGLNEQFF
TGCGCCAGCAGCCAAGGGCCCAGCGGGGGACTCAATGAGCAGTTCTTC
>TRBJ2-3|.|.|TRBV5-6
CASASRGTDTQYF
TGTGCCAGCGCTTCCCGGGGCACAGATACGCAGTATTTT
>TRBJ2-7|.|.|TRBV3-1
CASSQDPSEIYEQYF
TGTGCCAGCAGCCAAGATCCTTCGGAGATCTACGAGCAGTACTTC
>TRBJ2-7|TRBD2|.|TRBV20-1
CSAGDQGGGSYEQYF
TGCAGTGCAGGGGACCAGGGCGGGGGTAGTTACGAGCAGTACTTC
>TRBJ2-5|TRBD1|.|TRBV6-5
CASSYSLGTGQETQYF
TGTGCCAGCAGTTACTCTCTGGGGACAGGACAAGAGACCCAGTACTTC
>TRBJ2-1|.|.|TRBV5-1
CASSGGVPYNEQFF
TGCGCCAGCAGCGGCGGGGTACCCTACAATGAGCAGTTCTTC
>TRBJ1-5|TRBD1|.|TRBV12-3/TRBV12-4
CASSPRQGGGNQPQHF
TGTGCCAGCAGTCCCCGACAGGGAGGTGGCAATCAGCCCCAGCATTTT
>TRBJ1-4|.|.|TRBV29-1
CSVIRSEKLFF
TGCAGCGTTATCCGGAGTGAAAAACTGTTTTTT
>TRBJ2-4|.|.|TRBV6-1
CASSEVGPLKNIQYF
TGTGCCAGCAGTGAAGTGGGGCCCCTCAAAAACATTCAGTACTTC
>TRBJ2-3|.|.|TRBV6-5
CAGRTPGTDTQYF
TGTGCCGGCAGAACCCCGGGGACAGATACGCAGTATTTT
>TRBJ1-2|.|many|TRBV29-1
CSVEEDGYTF
TGCAGCGTTGAAGAGGATGGCTACACCTTC
>TRBJ2-1|TRBD2|many|TRBV6-2/TRBV6-3
CASTITGLASEQFF
TGTGCCAGCACTATAACGGGACTAGCAAGTGAGCAGTTCTTC
>TRBJ2-1|TRBD1|few|TRBV12-5
CASGLESGQGAHEQFF
TGTGCTAGTGGTTTGGAATCGGGACAGGGGGCCCATGAGCAGTTCTTC